Reported below is one T cell receptor beta chain. Its antigen is unknown. The sample comes from a study of a mutant IDH1 vaccine in newly diagnosed glioma. Whole-study context: Vaccination followed radiotherapy alone by 4-6 weeks, or accompanied temozolomide cycles. Of treated patients, 62.5% were men and approximately 40% women, averaging around 42 years.

Sequencing used immunoSEQ multiplex PCR; TCRdb keeps in-frame clones, though not all of them. The sample has about 36,000 clones, 80% seen once. This CDR3 comprises 13 residues. J lost 6 bases, V lost 7 bases, and 5 bases had no gene match. Germline V gene lookup returns CDR1 SEHNR and CDR2 FQNEAQ (reference sequence). Findings and caveats of the study: Vaccine-induced responses were seen in approximately 92% of patients, spanning several MHC alleles.

Regarding time point: week 11, during vaccination. Each dose of the vaccine consisted of 300 ug of mutant IDH1 20-mer peptide, with topical imiquimod. The study enrolled donors with new WHO grade 3 or 4 IDH1-mutant, ATRX-lost astrocytomas. This TCR came from a woman aged 25 to 39 with glioma. Some clones in this sample may be carry-over from other donors' samples. Source: peripheral blood mononuclear cells (PBMCs), taken from a glioma patient whose treatment included an IDH1 peptide vaccine. The chain has TRBV7-9 and TRBJ1-1, with 10 bases identical to TRBD1. Here the CDR3 DNA reads TGTGCCAGCACTCTCGGGACAGGGGCTGAAGCTTTCTTT. Protein sequence: CASTLGTGAEAFF.